This entry features one T cell receptor beta chain sequence. The antigen remains undetermined. The data were produced by immunoSEQ multiplex PCR, yet TCRdb's version contains in-frame clones alone and is incomplete. The sample carries under 20,000 clones, around 76% recorded once. V gave up 5 bases and J gave up 8 bases, with 15 bases separating them. The CDR3 totals 13 residues. CDR1 is MDHEN, CDR2 SYDVKM, per germline. The entry originates in a study of vaccination effects on CD4 cells after COVID-19. The ViraFEST assay expanded antigen-specific CD4+ T cells with viral peptide pools before sequencing. Cells that had been cultured for approximately eleven days were the source of isolated CD4+ T cells. According to PCR results, the person was infected with SARS-CoV-2 between March and December 2020.

The chain employs TRBV28 and TRBJ1-2; D perhaps matches TRBD1 (6 bases). Sequencing used CD4+ T cells from PBMCs cultured with SARS-CoV-2 spike peptides, obtained before COVID-19 vaccination. The clonotype was recovered from a human donor who had a prior SARS-CoV-2 infection. The CDR3 protein is CASSPQRGAGYTF. In nucleotides, the CDR3 is TGTGCCAGCAGTCCCCAAAGGGGGGCGGGCTACACCTTC.